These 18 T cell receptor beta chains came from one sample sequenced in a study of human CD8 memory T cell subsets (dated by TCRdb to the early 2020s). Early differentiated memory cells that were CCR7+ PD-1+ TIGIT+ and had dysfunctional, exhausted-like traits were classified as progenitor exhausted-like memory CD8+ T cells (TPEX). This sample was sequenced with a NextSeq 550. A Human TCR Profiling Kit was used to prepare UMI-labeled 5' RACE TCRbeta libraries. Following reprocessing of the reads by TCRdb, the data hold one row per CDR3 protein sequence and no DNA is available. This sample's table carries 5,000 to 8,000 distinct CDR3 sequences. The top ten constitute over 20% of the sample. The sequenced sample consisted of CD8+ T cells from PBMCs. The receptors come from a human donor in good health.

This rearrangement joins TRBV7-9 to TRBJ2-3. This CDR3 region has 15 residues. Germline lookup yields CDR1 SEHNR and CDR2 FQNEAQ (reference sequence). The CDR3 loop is CASSLAQGSPDTQYF.

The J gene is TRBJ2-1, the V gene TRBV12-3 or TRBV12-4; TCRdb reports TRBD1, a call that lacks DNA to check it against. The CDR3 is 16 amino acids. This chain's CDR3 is CASSATGTGGLNEQFF.

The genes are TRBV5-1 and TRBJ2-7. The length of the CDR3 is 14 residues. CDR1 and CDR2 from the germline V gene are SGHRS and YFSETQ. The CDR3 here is CASRDLSLTYEQYF.

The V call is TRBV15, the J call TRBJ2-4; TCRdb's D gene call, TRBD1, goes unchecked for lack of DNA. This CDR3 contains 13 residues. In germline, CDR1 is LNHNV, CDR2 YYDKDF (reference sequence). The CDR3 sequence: CATSRGAGDIQYF.

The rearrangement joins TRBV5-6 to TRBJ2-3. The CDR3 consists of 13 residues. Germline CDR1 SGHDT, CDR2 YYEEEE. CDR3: CASSPTRTDTQYF.

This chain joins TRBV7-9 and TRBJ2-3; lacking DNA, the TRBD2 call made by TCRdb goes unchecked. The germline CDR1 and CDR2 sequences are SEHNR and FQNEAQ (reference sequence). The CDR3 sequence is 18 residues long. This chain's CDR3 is CASSYAGTSGSPGDTQYF.

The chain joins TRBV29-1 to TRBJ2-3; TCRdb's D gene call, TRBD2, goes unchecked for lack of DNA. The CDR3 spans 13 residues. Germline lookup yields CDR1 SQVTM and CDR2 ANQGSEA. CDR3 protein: CSVVPRLADTQYF.

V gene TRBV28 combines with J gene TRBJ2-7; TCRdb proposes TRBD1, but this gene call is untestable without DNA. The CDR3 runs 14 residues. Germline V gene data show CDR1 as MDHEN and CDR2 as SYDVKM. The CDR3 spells CASSLWQGEHEQYF.

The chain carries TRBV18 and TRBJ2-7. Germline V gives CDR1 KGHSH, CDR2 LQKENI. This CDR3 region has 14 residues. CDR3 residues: CASSPSDSTYEQYF. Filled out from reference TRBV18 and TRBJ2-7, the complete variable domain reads NAGVMQNPRHLVRRRGQEARLRCSPMKGHSHVYWYRQLPEEGLKFMVYLQKENIIDESGMPKERFSAEFPKEGPSILRIQQVVRGDSAAYFCASSPSDSTYEQYFGPGTRLTVT.

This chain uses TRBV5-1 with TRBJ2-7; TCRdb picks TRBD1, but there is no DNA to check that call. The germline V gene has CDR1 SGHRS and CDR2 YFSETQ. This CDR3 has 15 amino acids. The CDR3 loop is CASSDGQLGGYEQYF.

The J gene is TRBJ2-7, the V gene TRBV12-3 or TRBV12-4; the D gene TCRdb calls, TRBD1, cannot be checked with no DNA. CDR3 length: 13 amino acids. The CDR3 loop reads CASRPPLGYEQYF.

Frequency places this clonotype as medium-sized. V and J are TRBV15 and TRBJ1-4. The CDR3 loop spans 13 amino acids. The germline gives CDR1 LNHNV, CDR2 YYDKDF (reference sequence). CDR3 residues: CATSSRGEEKLFF.

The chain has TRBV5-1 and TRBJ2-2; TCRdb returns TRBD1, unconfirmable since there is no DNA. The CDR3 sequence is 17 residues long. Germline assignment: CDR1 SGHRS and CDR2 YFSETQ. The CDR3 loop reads CASSPPGVAGYTGELFF.

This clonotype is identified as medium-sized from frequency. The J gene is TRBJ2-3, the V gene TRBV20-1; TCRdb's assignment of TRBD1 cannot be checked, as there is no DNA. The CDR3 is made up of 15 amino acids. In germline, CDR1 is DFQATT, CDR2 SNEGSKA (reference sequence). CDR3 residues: CSAQAGERIPDTQYF.

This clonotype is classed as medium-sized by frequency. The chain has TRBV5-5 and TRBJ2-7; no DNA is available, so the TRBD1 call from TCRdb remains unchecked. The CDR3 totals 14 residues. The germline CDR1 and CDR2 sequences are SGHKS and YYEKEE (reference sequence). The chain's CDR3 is CASSLGQGRNEQYF.

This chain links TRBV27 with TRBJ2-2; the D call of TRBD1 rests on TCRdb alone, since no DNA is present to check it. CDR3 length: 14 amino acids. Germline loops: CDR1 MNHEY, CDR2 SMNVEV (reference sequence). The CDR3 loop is CASSFLGGTGELFF.

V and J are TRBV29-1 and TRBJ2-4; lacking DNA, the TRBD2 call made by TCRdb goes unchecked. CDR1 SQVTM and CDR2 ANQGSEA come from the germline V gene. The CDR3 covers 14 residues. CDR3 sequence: CSVGTSGRLFVQYF.

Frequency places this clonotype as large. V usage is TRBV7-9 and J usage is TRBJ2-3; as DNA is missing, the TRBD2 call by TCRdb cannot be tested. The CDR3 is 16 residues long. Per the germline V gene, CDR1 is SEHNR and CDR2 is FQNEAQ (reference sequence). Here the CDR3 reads CASSGRAGASTDTQYF.